One sample yielded the 8 T cell receptor beta chains listed below, sequenced in a study of Ad26.COV2.S vaccination and SARS-CoV-2 variants. Described treatment: 15 to 20 received Ad26.COV2.S at low or high dose, single or two shots; five or six received placebo; per-sample allocation not given. Sampling was done on day 63 after the first vaccine or placebo injection. TCRdb's table, derived via immunoSEQ multiplex PCR, lists solely in-frame clones and lacks some. The table shows 400,000 to 500,000 clones, with roughly nine tenths occurring only once. The sample consisted of peripheral blood, taken in a trial of Ad26.COV2.S vaccine versus placebo. The receptors stem from a person between 18 and 65 years old who received the Ad26.COV2.S COVID-19 vaccine or a placebo.

In DNA form, the CDR3 reads TGCGCCAGCAGCTTCCAGGGCCCCCCCGGGGAGCTGTTTTTT. The encoded protein is CASSFQGPPGELFF. This chain uses TRBV5-1 with TRBJ2-2; a weak D match, TRBD1 (5 bases). The CDR3 contains 14 residues. Trimming took off 2 bases at V and 6 bases at J, with 11 bases between the two ends. Looked up from germline, CDR1 is SGHRS and CDR2 is YFSETQ.

J is TRBJ2-4 and V is TRBV27; weak D call: TRBD1 (7 bases). The V gene lost 2 bases and the J gene lost 0 bases, with 14 bases spanning the gap. In germline, CDR1 is MNHEY, CDR2 SMNVEV (reference sequence). The CDR3 sequence is 17 residues long. CDR3 protein: CASSLRAGGLAKNIQYF. Here the CDR3 DNA reads TGTGCCAGCAGTTTAAGGGCAGGGGGACTAGCCAAAAACATTCAGTACTTC.

The CDR3 coding sequence is TGTGCCAGCAGTTTCATCGCCCGAAGGGGCTACACCTTC. Translating it yields CASSFIARRGYTF. This sequence joins TRBV6-5 and TRBJ1-2; unclear D gene. The CDR3 sequence is 13 residues long. V dropped 4 bases and J dropped 8 bases, with 14 bases sitting between them. Germline V gene sequence: CDR1 MNHEY, CDR2 SVGAGI.

This rearrangement joins TRBV9 to TRBJ2-1; D gene ambiguous. V dropped 2 bases and J dropped 0 bases, with 9 bases sitting between them. Looked up from germline, CDR1 is SGDLS and CDR2 is YYNGEE. This CDR3 is built from 15 residues. This CDR3 reads CASSVRATSYNEQFF. CDR3 DNA sequence: TGTGCCAGCAGCGTCAGAGCGACCTCCTACAATGAGCAGTTCTTC.

This clone occurred once. CDR3 in DNA: TGTGCCAGCAGTTCCCCGACAGGGTCCTACGAGCAGTACTTC. Protein: CASSSPTGSYEQYF. The chain links TRBV28 to TRBJ2-7; TRBD1 aligns across 7 bases. This CDR3 has 14 residues. CDR1 MDHEN and CDR2 SYDVKM come from the germline V gene. V lost 4 bases and J lost 1; bases outside the gene matches: 4.

This chain links TRBV5-1 with TRBJ2-7, with a weak D call TRBD2 (7 bases). This CDR3 region has 16 residues. The V and J ends lost 0 bases and 5 bases respectively, with 18 bases between them. Germline lookup yields CDR1 SGHRS and CDR2 YFSETQ. Here the CDR3 reads CASSLVAAGATHEQYF. CDR3 sequence (DNA): TGCGCCAGCAGCTTGGTGGCGGCGGGGGCCACCCACGAGCAGTACTTC.

CDR3 protein: CASSWGLAGVGETQYF. DNA of the CDR3: TGCGCCAGCAGCTGGGGACTAGCGGGAGTCGGGGAGACCCAGTACTTC. This sequence joins TRBV5-1 and TRBJ2-5; 14 bases fit TRBD2. Germline lookup yields CDR1 SGHRS and CDR2 YFSETQ. The CDR3 has 16 residues. With 3 bases clipped from V and 5 bases from J, the junction kept 6 bases outside the gene matches.

V gene TRBV19 combines with J gene TRBJ2-3; 7 nucleotides line up with TRBD2. Germline assignment: CDR1 LNHDA and CDR2 SQIVND (reference sequence). The CDR3 spans 14 residues. Trimming took 3 bases from V and 2 from J; bases not matched to a gene: 2. CDR3 loop: CASSIGGDTDTQYF. The CDR3 DNA sequence: TGTGCCAGTAGTATTGGGGGGGACACAGATACGCAGTATTTT.